The T cell receptor (beta chain) described here comes from a study of shared clonotypes between healthy human individuals. Findings of the study overall: Generally, estimated richness proved larger in naive subsets than it did in memory subsets.

A remark on this clone: Its cognate antigen is unknown.

The CDR3 totals 14 residues. The germline CDR1 and CDR2 sequences are SEHNR and FQNEAQ (reference sequence). V was trimmed by 4 bases and J by 2 bases, leaving 11 bases between them. Healthy adults negative for HIV, lacking recent acute infections or vaccinations, served as donors. TCRdb keeps only in-frame clones here, not all; method: immunoSEQ multiplex PCR. Of about 960,000 clones listed, less than 85% were seen once; the top ten hold approximately 1.5%. The receptor comes from a man aged 18-30 years in good health. The specimen sequenced was memory CD4+ T cells sorted from blood. Subset noted: CD45RA-negative fraction. This chain joins TRBV7-9 and TRBJ1-2; the D gene is possibly TRBD1 (5 bases). This CDR3 is CASSSTVANYGYTF. CDR3 in DNA: TGTGCCAGCAGCTCGACAGTCGCGAACTATGGCTACACCTTC.